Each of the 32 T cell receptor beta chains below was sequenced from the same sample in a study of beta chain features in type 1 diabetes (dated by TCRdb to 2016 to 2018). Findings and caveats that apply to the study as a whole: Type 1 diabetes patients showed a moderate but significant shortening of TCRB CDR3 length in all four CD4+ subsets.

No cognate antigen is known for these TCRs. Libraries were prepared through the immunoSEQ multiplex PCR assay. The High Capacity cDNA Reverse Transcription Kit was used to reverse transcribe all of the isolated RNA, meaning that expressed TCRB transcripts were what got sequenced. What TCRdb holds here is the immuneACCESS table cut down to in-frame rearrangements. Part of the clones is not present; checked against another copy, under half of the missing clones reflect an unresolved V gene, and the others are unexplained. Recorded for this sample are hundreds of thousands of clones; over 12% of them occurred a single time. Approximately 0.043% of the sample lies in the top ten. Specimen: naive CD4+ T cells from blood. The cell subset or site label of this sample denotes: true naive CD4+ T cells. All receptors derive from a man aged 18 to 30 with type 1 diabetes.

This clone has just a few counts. As DNA, the CDR3 is TGTGCCTGGAGTTCCAAGGGGGCGGAAACTAATGAAAAACTGTTTTTT. Translated: CAWSSKGAETNEKLFF. This chain joins TRBV30 and TRBJ1-4, with TRBD1 identical over 7 bases. Germline loops: CDR1 GTSNPN, CDR2 SVGIG (reference sequence). The ends lost 2 bases at V and 1 base at J; junction bases unmatched: 7. This CDR3 comprises 16 residues.

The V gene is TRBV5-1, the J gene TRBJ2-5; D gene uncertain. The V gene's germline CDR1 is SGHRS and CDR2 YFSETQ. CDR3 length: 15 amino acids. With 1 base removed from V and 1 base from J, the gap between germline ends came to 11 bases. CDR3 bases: TGCGCCAGCAGCTTGTGGTTGACGGGCCAAGAGACCCAGTACTTC. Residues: CASSLWLTGQETQYF.

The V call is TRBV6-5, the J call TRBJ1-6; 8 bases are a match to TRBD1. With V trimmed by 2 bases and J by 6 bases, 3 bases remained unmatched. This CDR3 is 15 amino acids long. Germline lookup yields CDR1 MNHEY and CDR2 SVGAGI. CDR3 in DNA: TGTGCCAGCAGTTACCTTACAGGGGGTAATTCACCCCTCCACTTT. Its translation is CASSYLTGGNSPLHF.

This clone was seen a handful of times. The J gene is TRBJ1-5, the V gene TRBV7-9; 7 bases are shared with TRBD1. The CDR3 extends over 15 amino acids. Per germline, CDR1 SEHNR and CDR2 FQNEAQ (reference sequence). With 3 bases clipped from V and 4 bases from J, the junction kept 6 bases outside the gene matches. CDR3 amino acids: CASSLAQGTNQPQHF. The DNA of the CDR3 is TGTGCCAGCAGCTTGGCACAGGGGACTAATCAGCCCCAGCATTTT.

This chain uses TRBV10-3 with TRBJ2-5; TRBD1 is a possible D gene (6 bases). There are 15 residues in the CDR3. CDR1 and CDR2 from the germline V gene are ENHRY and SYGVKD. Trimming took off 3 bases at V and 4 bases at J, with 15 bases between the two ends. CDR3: CAISDPEGVSETQYF. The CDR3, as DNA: TGTGCCATCAGTGACCCTGAGGGGGTTTCAGAGACCCAGTACTTC.

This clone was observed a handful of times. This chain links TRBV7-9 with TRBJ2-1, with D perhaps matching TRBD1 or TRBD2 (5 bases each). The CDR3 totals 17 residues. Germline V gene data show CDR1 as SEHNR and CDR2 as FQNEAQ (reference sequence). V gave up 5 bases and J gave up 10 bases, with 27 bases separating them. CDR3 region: CASSPLPAGTAGQEQFF. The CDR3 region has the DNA TGTGCCAGCAGCCCGCTACCCGCCGGGACGGCTGGTCAGGAGCAGTTCTTC.

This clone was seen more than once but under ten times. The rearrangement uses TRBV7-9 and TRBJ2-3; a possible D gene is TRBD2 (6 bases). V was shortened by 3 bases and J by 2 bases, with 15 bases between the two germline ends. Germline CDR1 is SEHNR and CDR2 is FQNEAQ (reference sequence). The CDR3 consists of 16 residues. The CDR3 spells CASSFRGSENTDTQYF. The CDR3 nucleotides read TGTGCCAGCAGCTTCCGGGGGAGTGAGAACACAGATACGCAGTATTTT.

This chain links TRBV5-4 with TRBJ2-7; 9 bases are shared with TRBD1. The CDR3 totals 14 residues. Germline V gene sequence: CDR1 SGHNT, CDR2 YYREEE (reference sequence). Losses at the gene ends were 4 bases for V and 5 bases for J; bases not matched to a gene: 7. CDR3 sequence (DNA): TGTGCCAGCAGCAGTAACAGGGGGCGGGACGAGCAGTACTTC. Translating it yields CASSSNRGRDEQYF.

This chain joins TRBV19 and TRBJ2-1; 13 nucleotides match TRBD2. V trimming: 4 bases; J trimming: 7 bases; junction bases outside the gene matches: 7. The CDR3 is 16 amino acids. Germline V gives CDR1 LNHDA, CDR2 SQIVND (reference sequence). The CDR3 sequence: CASSTRTSGRVNEQFF. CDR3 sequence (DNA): TGTGCCAGTAGTACCCGGACTAGCGGGAGAGTAAATGAGCAGTTCTTC. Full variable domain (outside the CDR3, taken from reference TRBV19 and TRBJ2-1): DGGITQSPKYLFRKEGQNVTLSCEQNLNHDAMYWYRQDPGQGLRLIYYSQIVNDFQKGDIAEGYSVSREKKESFPLTVTSAQKNPTAFYLCASSTRTSGRVNEQFFGPGTRLTVL.

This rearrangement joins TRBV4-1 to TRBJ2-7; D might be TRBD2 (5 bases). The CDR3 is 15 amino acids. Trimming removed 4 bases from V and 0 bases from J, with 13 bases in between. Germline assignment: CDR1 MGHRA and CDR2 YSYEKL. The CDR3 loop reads CASSRLRGNSYEQYF. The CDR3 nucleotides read TGCGCCAGCAGCCGTCTACGGGGTAACTCCTACGAGCAGTACTTC.

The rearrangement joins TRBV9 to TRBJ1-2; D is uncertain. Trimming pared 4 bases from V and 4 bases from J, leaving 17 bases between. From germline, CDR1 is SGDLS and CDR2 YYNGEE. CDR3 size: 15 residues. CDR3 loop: CASSPLHENSYGYTF. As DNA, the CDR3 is TGTGCCAGCAGCCCCCTACACGAGAACTCCTATGGCTACACCTTC. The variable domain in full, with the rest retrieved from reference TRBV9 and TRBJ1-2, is DSGVTQTPKHLITATGQRVTLRCSPRSGDLSVYWYQQSLDQGLQFLIQYYNGEERAKGNILERFSAQQFPDLHSELNLSSLELGDSALYFCASSPLHENSYGYTFGSGTRLTVV.

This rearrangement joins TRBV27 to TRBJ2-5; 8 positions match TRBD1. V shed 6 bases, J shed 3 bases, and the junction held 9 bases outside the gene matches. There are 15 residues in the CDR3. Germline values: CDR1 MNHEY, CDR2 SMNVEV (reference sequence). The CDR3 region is CASRNRQGPEETQYF. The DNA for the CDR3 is TGTGCCAGCAGGAATCGACAGGGGCCCGAAGAGACCCAGTACTTC.

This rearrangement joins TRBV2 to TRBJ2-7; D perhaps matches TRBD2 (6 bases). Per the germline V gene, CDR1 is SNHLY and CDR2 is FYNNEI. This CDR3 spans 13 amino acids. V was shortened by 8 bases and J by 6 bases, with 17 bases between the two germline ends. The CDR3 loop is CASSTDGGGEQYF. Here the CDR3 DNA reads TGTGCCAGCTCCACCGACGGGGGTGGCGAGCAGTACTTC.

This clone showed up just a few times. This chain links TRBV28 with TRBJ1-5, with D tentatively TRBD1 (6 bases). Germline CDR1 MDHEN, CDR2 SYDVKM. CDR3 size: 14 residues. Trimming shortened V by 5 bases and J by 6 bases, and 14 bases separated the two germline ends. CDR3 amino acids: CASSLRQVSQPQHF. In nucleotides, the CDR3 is TGTGCCAGCAGTCTCCGACAGGTCAGTCAGCCCCAGCATTTT.

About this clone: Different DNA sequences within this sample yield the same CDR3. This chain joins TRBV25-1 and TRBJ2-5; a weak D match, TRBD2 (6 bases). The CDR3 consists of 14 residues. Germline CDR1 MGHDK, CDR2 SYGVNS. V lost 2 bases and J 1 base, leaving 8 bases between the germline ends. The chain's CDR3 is CASSELGGQETQYF. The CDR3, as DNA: TGTGCCAGCAGTGAACTGGGGGGCCAAGAGACCCAGTACTTC.

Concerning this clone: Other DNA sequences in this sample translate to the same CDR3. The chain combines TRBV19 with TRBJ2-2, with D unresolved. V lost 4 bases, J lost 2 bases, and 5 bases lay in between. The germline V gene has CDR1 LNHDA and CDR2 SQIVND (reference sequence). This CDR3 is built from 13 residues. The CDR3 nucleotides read TGTGCCAGTAGTAAGCAAAACACCGGGGAGCTGTTTTTT. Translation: CASSKQNTGELFF.

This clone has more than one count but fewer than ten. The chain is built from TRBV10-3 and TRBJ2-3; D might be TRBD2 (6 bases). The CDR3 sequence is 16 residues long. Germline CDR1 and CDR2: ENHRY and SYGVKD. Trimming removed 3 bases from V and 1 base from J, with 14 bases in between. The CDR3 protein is CAISELTSGGTDTQYF. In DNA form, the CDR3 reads TGTGCCATCAGTGAACTGACTAGTGGGGGCACAGATACGCAGTATTTT.

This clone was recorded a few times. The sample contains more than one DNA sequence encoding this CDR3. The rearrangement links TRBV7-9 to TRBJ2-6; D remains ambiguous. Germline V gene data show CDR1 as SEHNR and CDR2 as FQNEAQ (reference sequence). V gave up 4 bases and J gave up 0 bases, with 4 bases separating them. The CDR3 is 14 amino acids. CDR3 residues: CASSSTSGANVLTF. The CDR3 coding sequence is TGTGCCAGCAGCTCCACCTCTGGGGCCAACGTCCTGACTTTC.

The CDR3 DNA sequence: TGTGCCAGCAGCCGGCAGTTAAATTACGAGCAGTACTTC. This sequence encodes CASSRQLNYEQYF. The V call is TRBV14, the J call TRBJ2-7; no firm D call. Per germline, CDR1 SGHDN and CDR2 FVKESK. The V end was cut by 4 bases, the J end by 4 bases, with 11 bases between. This CDR3 is built from 13 residues.

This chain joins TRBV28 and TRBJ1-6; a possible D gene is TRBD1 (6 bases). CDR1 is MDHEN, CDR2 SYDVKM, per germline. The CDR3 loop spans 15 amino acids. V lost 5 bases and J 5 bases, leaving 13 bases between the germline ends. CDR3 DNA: TGTGCCAGCAGTCCCCCCGGGGGCCATAATTCACCCCTCCACTTT. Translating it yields CASSPPGGHNSPLHF.

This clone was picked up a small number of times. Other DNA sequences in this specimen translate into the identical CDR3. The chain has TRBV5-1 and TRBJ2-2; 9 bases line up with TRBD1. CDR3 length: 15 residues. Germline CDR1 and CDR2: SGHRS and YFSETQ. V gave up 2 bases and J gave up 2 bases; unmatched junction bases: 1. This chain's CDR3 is CASSFTGGNTGELFF. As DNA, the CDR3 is TGCGCCAGCAGCTTCACAGGGGGCAACACCGGGGAGCTGTTTTTT. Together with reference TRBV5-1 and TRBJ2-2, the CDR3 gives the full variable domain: KAGVTQTPRYLIKTRGQQVTLSCSPISGHRSVSWYQQTPGQGLQFLFEYFSETQRNKGNFPGRFSGRQFSNSRSEMNVSTLELGDSALYLCASSFTGGNTGELFFGEGSRLTVL.

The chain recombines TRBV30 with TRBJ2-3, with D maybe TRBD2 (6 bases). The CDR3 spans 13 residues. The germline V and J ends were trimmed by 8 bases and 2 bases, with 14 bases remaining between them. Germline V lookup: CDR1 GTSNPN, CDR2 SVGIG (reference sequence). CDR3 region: CAQTGTVTDTQYF. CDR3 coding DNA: TGTGCCCAAACGGGGACTGTCACAGATACGCAGTATTTT.

The CDR3 coding sequence is TGCAGCGTTGAAGCGGGGGTGGGTGGTGAAAAACTGTTTTTT. The encoded protein is CSVEAGVGGEKLFF. The chain recombines TRBV29-1 with TRBJ1-4; a possible D gene is TRBD1 (5 bases). This CDR3 is 14 amino acids long. With 1 base removed from V and 7 bases from J, the gap between germline ends came to 13 bases. Looked up from germline, CDR1 is SQVTM and CDR2 is ANQGSEA.

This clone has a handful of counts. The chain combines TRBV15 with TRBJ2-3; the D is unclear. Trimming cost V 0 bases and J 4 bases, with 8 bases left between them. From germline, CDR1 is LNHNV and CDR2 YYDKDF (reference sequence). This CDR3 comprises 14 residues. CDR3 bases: TGTGCCACCAGCAGAGATCCCTCACCAGATACGCAGTATTTT. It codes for CATSRDPSPDTQYF.

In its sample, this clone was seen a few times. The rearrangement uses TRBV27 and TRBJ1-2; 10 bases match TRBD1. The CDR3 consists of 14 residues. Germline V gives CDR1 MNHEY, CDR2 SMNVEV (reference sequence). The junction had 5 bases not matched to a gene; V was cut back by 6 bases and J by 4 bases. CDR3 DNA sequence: TGTGCCAGCAGAGCGACAGGGGGCGGCTATGGCTACACCTTC. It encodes CASRATGGGYGYTF.

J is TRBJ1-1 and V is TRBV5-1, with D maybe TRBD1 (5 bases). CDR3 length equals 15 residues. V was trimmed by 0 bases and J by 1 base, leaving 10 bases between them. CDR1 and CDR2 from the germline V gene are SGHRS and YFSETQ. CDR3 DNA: TGCGCCAGCAGCTTGGAAGTTCAGGGGAACACTGAAGCTTTCTTT. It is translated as CASSLEVQGNTEAFF.

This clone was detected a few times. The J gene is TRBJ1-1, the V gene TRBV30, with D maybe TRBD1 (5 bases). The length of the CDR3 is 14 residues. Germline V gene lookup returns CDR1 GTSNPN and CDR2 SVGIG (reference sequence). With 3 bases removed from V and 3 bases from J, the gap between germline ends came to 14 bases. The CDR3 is CAWRLKGYDTEAFF. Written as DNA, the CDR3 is TGTGCCTGGAGACTTAAGGGGTACGACACTGAAGCTTTCTTT.

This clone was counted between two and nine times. DNA for the CDR3: TGTGCCAGCTCACCACCGGGGTCCGTAGAGACCCAGTACTTC. Amino acids: CASSPPGSVETQYF. The chain has TRBV18 and TRBJ2-5; D is uncertain. V lost 0 bases, J lost 4 bases, and 9 bases lay in between. The CDR3 length is 14 residues. CDR1 is KGHSH and CDR2 is LQKENI in the germline V gene.

DNA of the CDR3: TGTGCCAGCAGCTTAGGGATAGGACGGGAAGCTTTCTTT. Its translation: CASSLGIGREAFF. This rearrangement joins TRBV11-2 to TRBJ1-1; D is ambiguous. The CDR3 is made up of 13 amino acids. Germline V lookup: CDR1 SGHAT, CDR2 FQNNGV. The V gene lost 1 base and the J gene lost 8 bases, with 11 bases spanning the gap.

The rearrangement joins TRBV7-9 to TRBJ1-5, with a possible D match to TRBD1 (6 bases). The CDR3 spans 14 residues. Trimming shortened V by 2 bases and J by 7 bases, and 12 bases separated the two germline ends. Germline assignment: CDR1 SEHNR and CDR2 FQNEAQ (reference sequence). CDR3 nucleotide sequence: TGTGCCAGCAGCTTATTGGCAGGGGACCAGCCCCAGCATTTT. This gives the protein CASSLLAGDQPQHF.

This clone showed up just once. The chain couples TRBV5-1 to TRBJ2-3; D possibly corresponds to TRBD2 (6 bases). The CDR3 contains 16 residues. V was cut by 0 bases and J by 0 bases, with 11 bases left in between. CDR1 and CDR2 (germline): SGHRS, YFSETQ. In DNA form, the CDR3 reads TGCGCCAGCAGCTTGGTGGACTACCTTAGCACAGATACGCAGTATTTT. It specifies CASSLVDYLSTDTQYF.

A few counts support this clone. CDR3 bases: TGTGCCAGCAGTGCAACTTGGTCCGGGGAGCTGTTTTTT. It translates to CASSATWSGELFF. The rearrangement uses TRBV25-1 and TRBJ2-2; D is unclear. The germline V and J ends were trimmed by 4 bases and 6 bases, with 9 bases remaining between them. CDR3 length: 13 residues. Germline CDR1 is MGHDK and CDR2 is SYGVNS.